The 26 T cell receptor beta chains below come from one sample, sequenced in a study of blood T cell repertoires in COVID-19. Sequenced by immunoSEQ multiplex PCR; TCRdb stores in-frame clones only, minus some. The table has around 170,000 clones, 70% to 80% seen once; the top ten hold under 15%. The sample consisted of PBMCs or T cells enriched from blood (not recorded which). Source of these receptors: a man aged 55 to 70 who had been exposed to COVID-19.

The chain employs TRBV21-1 and TRBJ1-2; no DNA check was done on the table's D call, TRBD1. TRBV21-1 is termed a pseudogene. This CDR3 has 14 amino acids. The CDR3 DNA follows: TGTGCCAGCAGCATAAGACAGGGGACGGATGGCTACACCTTC. Amino acids: CASSIRQGTDGYTF.

The chain is built from TRBV6-5 and TRBJ2-1, with D uncertain. V was trimmed by 6 bases and J by 9 bases, leaving 12 bases between them. Germline CDR1 is MNHEY and CDR2 is SVGAGI. The CDR3 spans 12 residues. Here the CDR3 reads CASRGFFGEQFF. The CDR3 DNA is TGTGCCAGCAGGGGCTTCTTCGGTGAGCAGTTCTTC.

This chain uses TRBV4-2 with TRBJ2-3, with TRBD2 matching over 11 bases. This CDR3 comprises 16 residues. Germline V gene lookup returns CDR1 LGHNA and CDR2 YNFKEQ. Unmatched junction bases numbered 7, after V lost 4 bases and J lost 4 bases. Written as DNA, the CDR3 is TGTGCCAGCAGCCGAACGGGACTAGCGGCGTCAGATACGCAGTATTTT. This encodes CASSRTGLAASDTQYF.

The chain combines TRBV30 with TRBJ2-7; 9 bases are shared with TRBD2. This CDR3 region has 13 residues. Germline loops: CDR1 GTSNPN, CDR2 SVGIG (reference sequence). V dropped 5 bases and J dropped 0; count of bases not matched to a gene: 2. The CDR3 DNA reads as TGTGCCTGGTCTAGCGGGAACTCCTACGAGCAGTACTTC. Its translation is CAWSSGNSYEQYF.

In its sample, this clone was seen a few times. The CDR3: CASSFQGAPYEQYF. The CDR3, as DNA: TGCGCCAGCAGCTTTCAGGGGGCCCCCTACGAGCAGTACTTC. The chain recombines TRBV5-1 with TRBJ2-7; 8 bases agree with TRBD1. With 2 bases clipped from V and 2 bases from J, the junction kept 3 bases outside the gene matches. Germline lookup yields CDR1 SGHRS and CDR2 YFSETQ. This CDR3 spans 14 amino acids. The complete variable domain, with remaining parts taken from reference TRBV5-1 and TRBJ2-7, reads KAGVTQTPRYLIKTRGQQVTLSCSPISGHRSVSWYQQTPGQGLQFLFEYFSETQRNKGNFPGRFSGRQFSNSRSEMNVSTLELGDSALYLCASSFQGAPYEQYFGPGTRLTVT.

V usage is TRBV19 and J usage is TRBJ1-1; TRBD1 agrees at 7 bases. Germline trimming cut 7 bases from V and 2 bases from J; bases unmatched to any gene: 10. Germline loops: CDR1 LNHDA, CDR2 SQIVND (reference sequence). This CDR3 region has 15 residues. CDR3 nucleotides: TGTGCCAGTACCTCTACAGGGGAAATAAACACTGAAGCTTTCTTT. Its translation is CASTSTGEINTEAFF.

In DNA, the CDR3 is TGTGCCAGCAGTGTCCCGGGACAGGGGTACTATGGCTACACCTTC. It encodes CASSVPGQGYYGYTF. This rearrangement joins TRBV2 to TRBJ1-2, with 10 bases that match TRBD1. CDR1 is SNHLY, CDR2 FYNNEI, per germline. The CDR3 is made up of 15 amino acids. Germline trimming cut 4 bases from V and 3 bases from J; bases unmatched to any gene: 5.

V gene TRBV5-4 combines with J gene TRBJ1-2; 8 bases are a match to TRBD1. Germline V lookup: CDR1 SGHNT, CDR2 YYREEE (reference sequence). This CDR3 contains 14 residues. J gave up 7 bases and V 0 bases, and 5 bases lay outside the gene matches. The CDR3 sequence is CASSLVGQGGGYTF. CDR3 bases: TGTGCCAGCAGCTTGGTAGGACAGGGAGGTGGCTACACCTTC.

This clone was observed a few times. The V gene is TRBV28, the J gene TRBJ1-2, with unresolved D. With 5 bases removed from V and 5 bases from J, the gap between germline ends came to 15 bases. CDR1 and CDR2 (germline): MDHEN, SYDVKM. There are 14 residues in the CDR3. The CDR3 region has the DNA TGTGCCAGCAGTCTTGATTCGAAGCAATATGGCTACACCTTC. Encoded protein: CASSLDSKQYGYTF.

The CDR3 loop is CASSESQASNQPQHF. DNA of the CDR3: TGTGCCAGCAGTGAGTCTCAGGCCTCCAATCAGCCCCAGCATTTT. The chain has TRBV2 and TRBJ1-5, with D unresolved. The germline V and J ends were trimmed by 3 bases and 3 bases, with 12 bases remaining between them. The CDR3 is 15 residues long. Germline loops: CDR1 SNHLY, CDR2 FYNNEI.

This clone was counted once. The gene calls are TRBV7-3 and TRBJ1-3; no definite D call. V lost 5 bases and J 6 bases, leaving 14 bases between the germline ends. CDR3 length: 14 amino acids. Germline V lookup: CDR1 SGHTA, CDR2 FQGTGA. The CDR3 region has the DNA TGTGCCAGCAGCCACTCGCCATTAGAAAACACCATATATTTT. Its protein is CASSHSPLENTIYF.

The V gene is TRBV5-8, the J gene TRBJ1-6; a possible D gene is TRBD1 (5 bases). The CDR3 loop spans 13 amino acids. V was clipped by 1 base and J by 12 bases, with 11 bases between them. Germline CDR1 and CDR2: SGHTS and YDEGEE. The CDR3 sequence is CASSLRSRGPLHF. As DNA, the CDR3 is TGTGCCAGCAGCTTGAGAAGTAGGGGACCCCTCCACTTT. The full variable domain, completed using reference TRBV5-8 and TRBJ1-6, is EAGVTQSPTHLIKTRGQQATLRCSPISGHTSVYWYQQALGLGLQFLLWYDEGEERNRGNFPPRFSGRQFPNYSSELNVNALELEDSALYLCASSLRSRGPLHFGNGTRLTVT.

V and J are TRBV9 and TRBJ2-7, with D possibly matching TRBD1 (6 bases). The germline CDR1 and CDR2 sequences are SGDLS and YYNGEE. Trimming removed 4 bases at V and 7 bases at J, with 15 bases between. CDR3 size: 13 residues. CDR3 in amino acids: CASSLRQESEQYF. CDR3 DNA: TGTGCCAGCAGCCTCAGACAGGAGTCGGAGCAGTACTTC. Complete variable domain (other parts from reference TRBV9 and TRBJ2-7): DSGVTQTPKHLITATGQRVTLRCSPRSGDLSVYWYQQSLDQGLQFLIQYYNGEERAKGNILERFSAQQFPDLHSELNLSSLELGDSALYFCASSLRQESEQYFGPGTRLTVT.

The chain uses TRBV28 and TRBJ2-7, with 7 bases identical to TRBD1. The V and J ends lost 5 bases and 4 bases, in that order; junction bases with no gene match: 20. Germline CDR1 reads MDHEN; CDR2 reads SYDVKM. The CDR3 runs to 18 residues. The chain's CDR3 is CASSLPLPRQGRVYEQYF. In nucleotides, the CDR3 is TGTGCCAGCAGTCTACCCCTCCCTCGACAGGGCAGGGTTTACGAGCAGTACTTC.

This clone was seen a single time. This sequence joins TRBV6-5 and TRBJ2-1; perhaps TRBD2 as D (5 bases). Germline CDR1 reads MNHEY; CDR2 reads SVGAGI. Trimming shortened V by 4 bases and J by 13 bases, and 14 bases separated the two germline ends. The CDR3 has 12 amino acids. CDR3 coding DNA: TGTGCCAGCAGTTCGCGGGTAGCCCGACAGTTCTTC. Protein sequence: CASSSRVARQFF.

The chain combines TRBV24-1 with TRBJ2-5, with 10 positions matching TRBD1. V gave up 10 bases and J gave up 5 bases; unmatched junction bases: 9. The CDR3 has 14 amino acids. Looked up from germline, CDR1 is KGHDR and CDR2 is SFDVKD. DNA for the CDR3: TGTGCCACACAAGGACAGGGGGAATTGGAGACCCAGTACTTC. This translates into CATQGQGELETQYF.

The CDR3 coding sequence is TGTGCCAGCAGCCCGCGGACAGGACTCACCGGGGAGCTGTTTTTT. Its translation is CASSPRTGLTGELFF. The chain carries TRBV28 and TRBJ2-2; 7 positions match TRBD1. The trim removed 6 bases at V and 4 bases at J, leaving 8 bases unmatched. Germline-derived CDR1 and CDR2 are MDHEN and SYDVKM. The CDR3 is made up of 15 amino acids.

The chain couples TRBV10-3 to TRBJ1-6, with 7 bases lining up with TRBD1. This CDR3 comprises 16 residues. Trimming took 6 bases from V and 2 from J; bases not matched to a gene: 7. Germline CDR1 is ENHRY and CDR2 is SYGVKD. The CDR3 DNA sequence: TGTGCCATCAGCCCGGGACAGCTCACCTATAATTCACCCCTCCACTTT. The encoded protein is CAISPGQLTYNSPLHF.

This clone was counted a few times. This rearrangement joins TRBV5-4 to TRBJ1-6; D not resolved. The CDR3 sequence is 15 residues long. The V end was cut by 0 bases, the J end by 7 bases, with 11 bases between. CDR1 and CDR2 (germline): SGHNT, YYREEE (reference sequence). Here the CDR3 reads CASSLGPGDNSPLHF. CDR3 bases: TGTGCCAGCAGCTTGGGTCCCGGAGACAATTCACCCCTCCACTTT.

The CDR3 loop reads CASSEEVGGGYTF. CDR3 nucleotides: TGTGCCAGCAGTGAAGAGGTAGGAGGTGGCTACACCTTC. The J gene is TRBJ1-2, the V gene TRBV2; no firm D call. V dropped 1 base and J dropped 7 bases, with 10 bases sitting between them. This CDR3 spans 13 amino acids. Germline V gives CDR1 SNHLY, CDR2 FYNNEI.

This rearrangement joins TRBV28 to TRBJ2-7; TRBD1 might be the D (6 bases). Germline CDR1 MDHEN, CDR2 SYDVKM. CDR3 length: 15 amino acids. The V end was cut by 3 bases, the J end by 4 bases, with 16 bases between. Here the CDR3 reads CASSFQRSGAYEQYF. CDR3 coding DNA: TGTGCCAGCAGTTTTCAGAGATCAGGGGCTTACGAGCAGTACTTC. The variable domain in full, completed from reference TRBV28 and TRBJ2-7, reads DVKVTQSSRYLVKRTGEKVFLECVQDMDHENMFWYRQDPGLGLRLIYFSYDVKMKEKGDIPEGYSVSREKKERFSLILESASTNQTSMYLCASSFQRSGAYEQYFGPGTRLTVT.

The genes are TRBV7-9 and TRBJ1-6; maybe TRBD1 (5 bases). The CDR3 runs 14 residues. Germline V CDR1 and CDR2: SEHNR, FQNEAQ (reference sequence). Trimming took 8 bases from V and 6 from J, leaving 14 bases between them. The CDR3 protein is CASQPAGLNSPLHF. For the CDR3, the DNA is TGTGCCAGCCAGCCGGCGGGGCTTAATTCACCCCTCCACTTT.

The sample holds one count of this clone. Different DNA sequences within this sample yield the same CDR3. V and J are TRBV27 and TRBJ1-2, with no clear D. Deletions cut 0 bases from V and 8 bases from J, with 10 bases between. Germline values: CDR1 MNHEY, CDR2 SMNVEV (reference sequence). This CDR3 region has 13 residues. The chain's CDR3 is CASSLSLSGGYTF. The DNA for the CDR3 is TGTGCCAGCAGTTTATCCCTCTCGGGAGGCTACACCTTC.

This clone was seen only once. The chain has TRBV3-1 (or the pseudogene TRBV3-2) and TRBJ2-7; TRBD2 matches 13 bases. Looked up from germline, CDR1 is LGHDT and CDR2 is YNNKEL (reference sequence). This CDR3 region has 14 residues. The trim removed 4 bases at V and 6 bases at J, leaving 3 bases unmatched. The CDR3 coding sequence is TGTGCCAGCAGCCGGACTAGCGGGAGTATCGAGCAGTACTTC. It is translated as CASSRTSGSIEQYF.

A few counts support this clone. For the CDR3, the DNA is TGTGCCTGGAGACCTAACAATGCCCTACAGGGGACGGGAAACACCATATATTTT. Translated, it gives CAWRPNNALQGTGNTIYF. The chain recombines TRBV30 with TRBJ1-3, with 7 nucleotides matching TRBD1. In germline, CDR1 is GTSNPN, CDR2 SVGIG (reference sequence). After removal of 3 bases from V and 4 bases from J, the junction contained 18 bases not matched to a gene. This CDR3 is built from 18 residues.

V usage is TRBV9 and J usage is TRBJ1-1; D gene ambiguous. V lost 0 bases and J 7 bases, leaving 13 bases between the germline ends. This CDR3 is 14 amino acids long. The V gene's germline CDR1 is SGDLS and CDR2 YYNGEE. CDR3 in amino acids: CASSVEGGGLEAFF. CDR3 nucleotides: TGTGCCAGCAGCGTAGAGGGAGGAGGGCTTGAAGCTTTCTTT.